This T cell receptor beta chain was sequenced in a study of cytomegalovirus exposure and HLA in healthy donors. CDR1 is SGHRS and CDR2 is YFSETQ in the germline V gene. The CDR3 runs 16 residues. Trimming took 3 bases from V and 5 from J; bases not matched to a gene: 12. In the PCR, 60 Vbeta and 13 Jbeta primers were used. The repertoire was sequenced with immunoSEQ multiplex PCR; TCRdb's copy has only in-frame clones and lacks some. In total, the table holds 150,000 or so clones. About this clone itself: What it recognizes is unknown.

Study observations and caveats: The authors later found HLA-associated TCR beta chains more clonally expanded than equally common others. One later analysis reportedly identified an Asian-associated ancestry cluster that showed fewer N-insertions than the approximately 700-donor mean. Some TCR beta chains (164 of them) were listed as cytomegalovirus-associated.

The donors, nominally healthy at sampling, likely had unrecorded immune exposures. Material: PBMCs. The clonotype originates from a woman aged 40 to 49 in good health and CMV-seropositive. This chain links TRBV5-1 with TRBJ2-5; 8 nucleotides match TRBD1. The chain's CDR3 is CASSSQGVNVRETQYF. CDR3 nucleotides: TGCGCCAGCAGCTCACAGGGGGTTAATGTACGGGAGACCCAGTACTTC. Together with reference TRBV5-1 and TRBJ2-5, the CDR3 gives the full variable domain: KAGVTQTPRYLIKTRGQQVTLSCSPISGHRSVSWYQQTPGQGLQFLFEYFSETQRNKGNFPGRFSGRQFSNSRSEMNVSTLELGDSALYLCASSSQGVNVRETQYFGPGTRLLVL.